A single sample is the source of the 32 T cell receptor beta chains below, sequenced in a study of cytomegalovirus exposure and HLA in healthy donors. The primer mix had 60 Vbeta and 13 Jbeta primers. The repertoire was sequenced with immunoSEQ multiplex PCR; TCRdb's copy has only in-frame clones and lacks some. The sample records 200,000 to 250,000 clones, over 65% being singletons. Sequencing was carried out using PBMCs. These receptors were collected from a woman aged 55-75 years in good health and CMV-seropositive.

The genes are TRBV12-5 and TRBJ2-1; 8 nucleotides match TRBD1. Germline assignment: CDR1 LGHNT and CDR2 FRNRAP. This CDR3 comprises 14 residues. V dropped 6 bases and J dropped 8; count of bases not matched to a gene: 9. CDR3 nucleotide sequence: TGTGCTAGTGGCCAAGGACAGGGTTGGCATGAGCAGTTCTTC. Translated, it gives CASGQGQGWHEQFF.

As for this clone: Other nucleotide sequences from this sample produce the same CDR3. CDR3 nucleotides: TGTGCCAGCAGCTTCCGGACTTCCTCCTACGAGCAGTACTTC. This codes for CASSFRTSSYEQYF. This chain links TRBV5-4 with TRBJ2-7; tentatively, D is TRBD2 (5 bases). V shed 2 bases and J shed 0 bases, with 9 bases lying between them. Germline values: CDR1 SGHNT, CDR2 YYREEE (reference sequence). The CDR3 runs 14 residues. The full variable domain, its missing parts supplied by reference TRBV5-4 and TRBJ2-7, is ETGVTQSPTHLIKTRGQQVTLRCSSQSGHNTVSWYQQALGQGPQFIFQYYREEENGRGNFPPRFSGLQFPNYSSELNVNALELDDSALYLCASSFRTSSYEQYFGPGTRLTVT.

This clone has just a few counts. The CDR3 bases are TGTGCCAGCAGCCGTGGGGACAGGGCGTTCGGACTGTTTTTT. Its protein product is CASSRGDRAFGLFF. The rearrangement uses TRBV11-2 and TRBJ1-4, with 9 positions matching TRBD1. This CDR3 is built from 14 residues. V dropped 5 bases and J dropped 13; count of bases not matched to a gene: 11. Germline values: CDR1 SGHAT, CDR2 FQNNGV.

This clone was observed once. The chain combines TRBV6-1 with TRBJ1-1; weak D call: TRBD1 (6 bases). The germline gives CDR1 MNHNS, CDR2 SASEGT. V lost 2 bases and J 6 bases, leaving 13 bases between the germline ends. This CDR3 has 14 residues. The CDR3 DNA reads as TGTGCCAGCAGTGAAACAGGGTTTTCAGCTGAAGCTTTCTTT. This codes for CASSETGFSAEAFF.

The chain joins TRBV7-9 to TRBJ2-3; the match to TRBD1 covers 9 bases. CDR3 length equals 15 residues. The germline V gene encodes CDR1 SEHNR and CDR2 FQNEAQ (reference sequence). The V and J ends lost 3 bases and 2 bases, in that order; junction bases with no gene match: 3. CDR3 loop: CASSLGQGHTDTQYF. The CDR3 DNA sequence: TGTGCCAGCAGCTTGGGACAGGGACACACAGATACGCAGTATTTT.

This clone has just one count. The chain uses TRBV18 and TRBJ1-2, with no clear D. CDR1 and CDR2 from the germline V gene are KGHSH and LQKENI. Trimming took 2 bases from V and 5 from J, leaving 12 bases between them. The CDR3 is made up of 14 amino acids. The CDR3: CASSPMRGFYGYTF. The CDR3 region has the DNA TGTGCCAGCTCACCAATGCGCGGTTTTTATGGCTACACCTTC.

The rearrangement links TRBV19 to TRBJ2-5, with D tentatively TRBD2 (7 bases). The germline gives CDR1 LNHDA, CDR2 SQIVND (reference sequence). Trimming removed 6 bases at V and 5 bases at J, with 16 bases between. This CDR3 comprises 14 residues. The CDR3 reads CASSSRAGAETQYF. As DNA, the CDR3 is TGTGCCAGTAGCTCCCGTGCGGGGGCGGAGACCCAGTACTTC.

The J gene is TRBJ2-4, the V gene TRBV15, with TRBD1 matching over 7 bases. The CDR3 loop spans 16 amino acids. After removal of 3 bases from V and 0 bases from J, the junction contained 5 bases not matched to a gene. Germline V lookup: CDR1 LNHNV, CDR2 YYDKDF (reference sequence). The CDR3 coding sequence is TGTGCCACCAGCAGTGACAGGGCCCTAGCCAAAAACATTCAGTACTTC. The encoded protein is CATSSDRALAKNIQYF.

The rearrangement joins TRBV5-1 to TRBJ2-6, with 8 bases matching TRBD1. Germline assignment: CDR1 SGHRS and CDR2 YFSETQ. The CDR3 has 17 amino acids. Trimming removed 3 bases from V and 1 base from J; junction bases left unmatched: 6. The CDR3 nucleotides read TGCGCCAGCAGCTCCCGGACAGGGTTTTCTGGGGCCAACGTCCTGACTTTC. It yields the protein CASSSRTGFSGANVLTF.

The chain couples TRBV10-3 to TRBJ1-1; 7 bases line up with TRBD1. Germline CDR1 ENHRY, CDR2 SYGVKD. CDR3 length: 15 residues. J was trimmed by 0 bases and V by 7 bases; bases with no gene match: 8. The chain's CDR3 is CAIKGDRTMNTEAFF. Here the CDR3 DNA reads TGTGCCATCAAAGGGGACAGAACTATGAACACTGAAGCTTTCTTT.

In this sample, this clone turned up a few times. The rearrangement links TRBV29-1 to TRBJ1-1; TRBD1 agrees at 12 bases. The germline CDR1 and CDR2 sequences are SQVTM and ANQGSEA. V shed 7 bases and J 4 bases; nucleotides not matched to a gene: 1. CDR3 size: 12 residues. CDR3 protein: CSGGQGATEAFF. The CDR3 nucleotides read TGCAGCGGGGGACAGGGGGCCACTGAAGCTTTCTTT.

The J gene is TRBJ2-3, the V gene TRBV5-1; TRBD2 matches at 9 bases. Germline CDR1 and CDR2: SGHRS and YFSETQ. This CDR3 contains 16 residues. V trimming: 3 bases; J trimming: 2 bases; junction bases outside the gene matches: 7. Here the CDR3 reads CASSSLSSGTTDTQYF. The CDR3 bases are TGCGCCAGCAGCTCCCTATCTAGCGGGACCACAGATACGCAGTATTTT.

The chain is built from TRBV5-1 and TRBJ1-1; D ambiguous. Between the trimmed V and J ends, which lost 4 bases and 1 base, there was a span of 8 bases. This CDR3 comprises 13 residues. Looked up from germline, CDR1 is SGHRS and CDR2 is YFSETQ. For the CDR3, the DNA is TGCGCCAGCAGCCTCACAGAGAACACTGAAGCTTTCTTT. Its translation is CASSLTENTEAFF. Complete variable domain (other parts from reference TRBV5-1 and TRBJ1-1): KAGVTQTPRYLIKTRGQQVTLSCSPISGHRSVSWYQQTPGQGLQFLFEYFSETQRNKGNFPGRFSGRQFSNSRSEMNVSTLELGDSALYLCASSLTENTEAFFGQGTRLTVV.

This chain joins TRBV7-3 and TRBJ2-7, with 9 bases identical to TRBD1. This CDR3 is 17 amino acids long. In germline, CDR1 is SGHTA, CDR2 FQGTGA. The V segment lost 4 bases and the J segment 2 bases; nucleotides outside the gene matches: 12. CDR3 nucleotides: TGTGCCAGCAGCTCCATTCATCGGGACAGGGCCCCCTACGAGCAGTACTTC. This gives the protein CASSSIHRDRAPYEQYF.

The chain links TRBV4-3 to TRBJ2-6; 11 nucleotides align to TRBD2. The V segment lost 1 base and the J segment 0 bases; nucleotides outside the gene matches: 8. Per germline, CDR1 LGHNA and CDR2 YSLEER. The CDR3 runs 20 residues. The DNA for the CDR3 is TGCGCCAGCAGCCAAGTAGTTCTAGCGGGGGGTATCTCTGGGGCCAACGTCCTGACTTTC. As protein: CASSQVVLAGGISGANVLTF.

As DNA, the CDR3 is TGTGCCAGCAGTGTTCCGGGACAGGGGGATGAAAAACTGTTTTTT. Translation: CASSVPGQGDEKLFF. V usage is TRBV2 and J usage is TRBJ1-4, with 11 bases identical to TRBD1. Germline V CDR1 and CDR2: SNHLY, FYNNEI. The J segment lost 6 bases and the V segment lost 4 bases, leaving 4 bases of the junction unmatched. The CDR3 loop spans 15 amino acids.

The chain recombines TRBV4-1 with TRBJ1-6; D may be TRBD1 (5 bases). The CDR3 is made up of 17 amino acids. Germline values: CDR1 MGHRA, CDR2 YSYEKL. V was pared by 1 base and J by 9 bases, with 19 bases between. In DNA, the CDR3 is TGCGCCAGCAGCCAAGGCGGGAAGGGGCGGGTGGGTTCACCCCTCCACTTT. It is translated as CASSQGGKGRVGSPLHF.

This clone was detected a few times. The chain combines TRBV5-1 with TRBJ2-1, with 14 positions matching TRBD2. The V gene's germline CDR1 is SGHRS and CDR2 YFSETQ. V shed 4 bases, J shed 5 bases, and the junction held 11 bases outside the gene matches. The CDR3 is 18 amino acids. CDR3 coding DNA: TGCGCCAGCAGCGTATCTGGACTAGCGGGGGGCCTGAACAATGAGCAGTTCTTC. Translation gives CASSVSGLAGGLNNEQFF.

The chain joins TRBV19 to TRBJ1-3, with a tentative D call TRBD1 (5 bases). CDR3 length equals 15 residues. Germline CDR1 is LNHDA and CDR2 is SQIVND (reference sequence). The V end was cut by 0 bases, the J end by 9 bases, with 15 bases between. CDR3 nucleotide sequence: TGTGCCAGTAGTATAGATCGGATTGGAAGGGGCACCATATATTTT. Translation gives CASSIDRIGRGTIYF.

The V call is TRBV15, the J call TRBJ2-1; tentatively, D is TRBD2 (6 bases). This CDR3 contains 13 residues. V lost 4 bases and J 4 bases, leaving 8 bases between the germline ends. The germline gives CDR1 LNHNV, CDR2 YYDKDF (reference sequence). CDR3 sequence (DNA): TGTGCCACCAGCAAGGACTATTACAATGAGCAGTTCTTC. Protein sequence: CATSKDYYNEQFF.

V usage is TRBV27 and J usage is TRBJ1-2, with no clear D. The ends were cut back, 6 bases at V and 6 bases at J, with 17 bases in the middle. Germline V lookup: CDR1 MNHEY, CDR2 SMNVEV (reference sequence). The CDR3 runs 14 residues. CDR3 coding DNA: TGTGCCAGCAGGCCCTCGGGGAGTCCCGATGGCTACACCTTC. It is translated as CASRPSGSPDGYTF.

V is TRBV5-1 and J is TRBJ2-1; TRBD2 is a possible D gene (6 bases). In germline, CDR1 is SGHRS, CDR2 YFSETQ. This CDR3 contains 16 residues. Trimming took off 4 bases at V and 3 bases at J, with 17 bases between the two ends. As DNA, the CDR3 is TGCGCCAGCAGCCCCGGACTAAGCGGGTACTACAATGAGCAGTTCTTC. Protein sequence: CASSPGLSGYYNEQFF. Filled out from reference TRBV5-1 and TRBJ2-1, the complete variable domain reads KAGVTQTPRYLIKTRGQQVTLSCSPISGHRSVSWYQQTPGQGLQFLFEYFSETQRNKGNFPGRFSGRQFSNSRSEMNVSTLELGDSALYLCASSPGLSGYYNEQFFGPGTRLTVL.

The chain links TRBV6-5 to TRBJ1-2, with D possibly TRBD1 on 5 matching bases. The V gene lost 0 bases and the J gene lost 7 bases, with 12 bases spanning the gap. Germline V gene data show CDR1 as MNHEY and CDR2 as SVGAGI. This CDR3 comprises 14 residues. The CDR3 spells CASSYSRQGSGYTF. The CDR3 DNA is TGTGCCAGCAGTTACTCAAGGCAGGGCTCTGGCTACACCTTC.

The chain carries TRBV7-9 and TRBJ2-1; TRBD2 matches at 8 bases. The V gene's germline CDR1 is SEHNR and CDR2 FQNEAQ (reference sequence). This CDR3 has 15 residues. Trimming removed 5 bases from V and 6 bases from J; junction bases left unmatched: 9. In DNA, the CDR3 is TGTGCCAGCAGCGCGCAAGCGGGAGTGAGCAATGAGCAGTTCTTC. Translated, it gives CASSAQAGVSNEQFF. Combining the CDR3 with reference TRBV7-9 and TRBJ2-1 gives the whole variable domain DTGVSQNPRHKITKRGQNVTFRCDPISEHNRLYWYRQTLGQGPEFLTYFQNEAQLEKSRLLSDRFSAERPKGSFSTLEIQRTEQGDSAMYLCASSAQAGVSNEQFFGPGTRLTVL.

The V gene is TRBV19, the J gene TRBJ1-1; tentative D call: TRBD1 (5 bases). The germline V and J ends were trimmed by 4 bases and 0 bases, with 12 bases remaining between them. This CDR3 spans 15 amino acids. CDR1 is LNHDA, CDR2 SQIVND, per germline (reference sequence). CDR3 amino acids: CASSRGDVVNTEAFF. For the CDR3, the DNA is TGTGCCAGTAGTAGGGGGGACGTGGTGAACACTGAAGCTTTCTTT.

The chain links TRBV1 to TRBJ2-7; the table's TRBD2 call for D was not verified on the DNA. TRBV1 is a pseudogene. The CDR3 has 18 residues. Here the CDR3 DNA reads TGCACCAGCAGCCAGGCTAGCGGGCCCCTTGCCCCCACCTACGAGCAGTACTTC. This encodes CTSSQASGPLAPTYEQYF.

This clone turned up a few times. V gene TRBV11-1 combines with J gene TRBJ1-1; no definite D call. V lost 4 bases, J lost 1 base, and 10 bases lay in between. Germline loops: CDR1 SGHAT, CDR2 FQDESV (reference sequence). This CDR3 contains 14 residues. CDR3 residues: CASSSRAGNTEAFF. The CDR3, as DNA: TGTGCCAGCAGCTCTAGGGCGGGGAACACTGAAGCTTTCTTT.

This clone was observed a handful of times. The chain combines TRBV7-3 with TRBJ2-6, with D uncertain. Trimming shortened V by 5 bases and J by 4 bases, and 6 bases separated the two germline ends. This CDR3 region has 13 residues. Germline CDR1 SGHTA, CDR2 FQGTGA. CDR3 in amino acids: CASSLVGANVLTF. CDR3 nucleotides: TGTGCCAGCAGCCTTGTGGGGGCCAACGTCCTGACTTTC. The whole variable domain, remainder taken from reference TRBV7-3 and TRBJ2-6, is GAGVSQTPSNKVTEKGKYVELRCDPISGHTALYWYRQSLGQGPEFLIYFQGTGAADDSGLPNDRFFAVRPEGSVSTLKIQRTERGDSAVYLCASSLVGANVLTFGAGSRLTVL.

V gene TRBV6-6 combines with J gene TRBJ1-2, with TRBD1 as a possible D gene (6 bases). The germline V gene has CDR1 MNHNY and CDR2 SVGAGI (reference sequence). The CDR3 runs to 13 residues. The germline V and J ends were trimmed by 0 bases and 6 bases, with 8 bases remaining between them. The CDR3 region is CASSYSRTDGYTF. The CDR3 nucleotides read TGTGCCAGCAGTTACTCGAGGACAGATGGCTACACCTTC.

The genes are TRBV6-6 and TRBJ1-1; possible D gene TRBD1, 6 bases. The CDR3 length is 13 residues. The germline V and J ends were trimmed by 7 bases and 6 bases, with 15 bases remaining between them. Germline V gene sequence: CDR1 MNHNY, CDR2 SVGAGI (reference sequence). CDR3 region: CASIYREGAEAFF. The CDR3 nucleotides read TGTGCCAGCATATACAGGGAAGGAGCTGAAGCTTTCTTT.

The chain carries TRBV28 and TRBJ1-1, with 7 nucleotides matching TRBD1. J lost 6 bases, V lost 4 bases, and 5 bases had no gene match. The CDR3 is made up of 13 amino acids. The V gene's germline CDR1 is MDHEN and CDR2 SYDVKM. For the CDR3, the DNA is TGTGCCAGCAGTTCGGGGCAGGGGGCTGAAGCTTTCTTT. Amino acids: CASSSGQGAEAFF.

The chain recombines TRBV23-1 with TRBJ1-2; unclear D gene. TRBV23-1 is designated an ORF whose function remains uncertain. The V end lost 4 bases, the J end lost 8 bases, and 8 bases lay between the germline ends. The CDR3 spans 11 residues. For the CDR3, the DNA is TGCGCCAGCAGTCCCTATTGCGGCTACACCTTC. Protein sequence: CASSPYCGYTF.